This is a list of T cell receptor beta chains from one sample in a study of cytomegalovirus exposure and HLA in healthy donors. Data came from immunoSEQ multiplex PCR; TCRdb stores just in-frame clones and leaves some out. The sample holds about 98,000 clones, roughly 90% seen once. Specimen: PBMCs. Receptors originate from a man between 18 and 35 years old in good health and CMV-seropositive. The conserved cysteine and the conserved F or W are not part of the CDR3 here.

v_gene: TRBV2; CDR3aa: ASSEAEQGGRNQPQH
v_gene: TRBV7-2; CDR3aa: ASSPRAGELF
v_gene: TRBV12-5; CDR3aa: ASGKWGEAIEAF
v_gene: TRBV6-1; CDR3aa: ASSDSGGAWWQF
v_gene: TRBV4-2; CDR3aa: ASSQPSGSGSFHEQY
v_gene: TRBV28; CDR3aa: ASSSLRGFPSYGYT
v_gene: TRBV5-4; CDR3aa: ASSLGGNEQF
v_gene: TRBV11-2; CDR3aa: ASSHGQGMNTEAF
v_gene: TRBV5-1; CDR3aa: ASWDGSSYNEQF
v_gene: TRBV7-9; CDR3aa: ASSLAFTEETQY
v_gene: TRBV6-5; CDR3aa: ASSYSTGPYNEQF